The rows below give T cell receptor gamma chains drawn from one sample of a study of gamma-delta chains in newborns, infants, children. TCRdb repeated clone calling on the reads with CATT. This repertoire shows roughly 1,500 gamma-chain clones, roughly 2.9% found once; its top ten account for 37%. Sequencing used blood. Every receptor here comes from a child who was a newborn, infant or young child, either healthy, febrile or measles-vaccinated (not recorded which). Each CDR3 is given with its conserved first and last residue. The order of the fields is J gene, V gene, clone size, CDR3 protein, CDR3 DNA. Some rows have no size entry. The others give once, few or many, or a class for an expanded clone.

TRGJP TRGV9 medium-sized CALWVGFPELGKKIKVF TGTGCCTTGTGGGTAGGGTTCCCAGAGTTGGGCAAAAAAATCAAGGTATTT
TRGJP TRGV9 NA CALWSEELGKKIKVF TGTGCCCTGTGGTCTGAAGAGTTGGGCAAAAAAATCAAGGTATTT
TRGJP TRGV9 few CALWLGKKIRVF TGTGCCTTGTGGTTGGGCAAAAAAATCAGGGTGTTT
TRGJP2 TRGV2 NA CATWDGLKGSDWIKTF TGTGCCACCTGGGACGGGCTAAAGGGAAGTGATTGGATCAAGACGTTT
TRGJ1/TRGJ2 TRGV8 large CATWGAYYKKLF TGTGCCACCTGGGGTGCCTATTATAAGAAACTCTTT
TRGJP TRGV9 few CALWGALGKKIKVF TGTGCCTTGTGGGGGGCGTTGGGCAAAAAAATCAAGGTATTT
TRGJP TRGV9 NA CASWEVHESGKKIKVF TGTGCCTCGTGGGAGGTGCATGAGTCGGGCAAAAAAATCAAGGTATTT
TRGJ1/TRGJ2 TRGV9 medium-sized CALWEVQKKLF TGTGCCTTGTGGGAGGTGCAGAAGAAACTCTTT
TRGJP1 TRGV4 large CATWVTGWFKIF TGTGCCACCTGGGTCACTGGTTGGTTCAAGATATTT
TRGJP1 TRGV9 few CALWEERHTTGWFKIF TGTGCCTTATGGGAGGAGCGGCATACCACTGGTTGGTTCAAGATATTT
TRGJ1/TRGJ2 TRGV9 few CALWETHYYKKLF TGTGCCTTGTGGGAAACCCATTATTATAAGAAACTCTTT
TRGJ1/TRGJ2 TRGV9 medium-sized CALWEFSKKLF TGTGCCTTGTGGGAGTTTTCAAAGAAACTCTTT
TRGJP TRGV9 NA CALWILLGKKIKVF TGTGCCTTGTGGATCTTGTTGGGCAAAAAAATCAAGGTATTT
TRGJP TRGV9 large CALWEVELGKKIKVF TGTGCCTTGTGGGAGGTGGAGTTGGGCAAAAAAATCAAGGTATTT
TRGJP TRGV9 few CALWELTNLESGKKVKVF TGTGCCTTGTGGGAGCTTACCAACCTAGAGTCGGGCAAAAAAGTCAAGGTATTT
TRGJP1 TRGV2 large CATWDGPERFKIF TGTGCCACCTGGGACGGGCCAGAGCGGTTCAAGATATTT
TRGJP TRGV9 few CALWEVRQELGKKIKVF TGTGCCTTGTGGGAGGTAAGGCAAGAGTTGGGCAAAAAAATCAAGGTATTT
TRGJP TRGV9 NA CALWEVITKKGLGKKIKVF TGTGCCTTGTGGGAGGTGATCACAAAGAAAGGGTTGGGCAAAAAAATCAAGGTATTT
TRGJP TRGV9 medium-sized CALWGMGKKIKVF TGTGCCTTGTGGGGAATGGGCAAAAAAATCAAGGTATTT
TRGJP TRGV9 few CALWEVPSQELGKKIKVF TGTGCCTTGTGGGAGGTGCCCTCTCAAGAGTTGGGCAAAAAAATCAAGGTATTT
TRGJP TRGV9 few CALWEVQEELGKKIKVF TGTGCCTTGTGGGAGGTGCAGGAGGAGTTGGGCAAAAAAATCAAGGTATTT
TRGJP TRGV9 large CALWEVPQELGKKIKVF TGTGCCTTGTGGGAGGTGCCGCAAGAGTTGGGCAAAAAAATCAAGGTATTT
TRGJP TRGV9 medium-sized CALWEVPELGKKIKVF TGTGCCTTGTGGGAGGTGCCCGAGTTGGGCAAAAAAATCAAGGTATTT
TRGJP TRGV9 hyperexpanded CALWEQELGKKIKVF TGTGCCTTGTGGGAGCAAGAGTTGGGCAAAAAAATCAAGGTATTT
TRGJP TRGV9 NA CALWEARPWKIKVF TGTGCCTTGTGGGAGGCCCGCCCCTGGAAAATCAAGGTATTT
TRGJP TRGV9 NA CALWEVSHAQELGKKIKVF TGTGCCTTGTGGGAGGTCTCACACGCCCAAGAGTTGGGCAAAAAAATCAAGGTATTT
TRGJ1/TRGJ2 TRGV9 few CALWEGPTHYKKLF TGTGCCTTGTGGGAGGGCCCCACTCATTATAAGAAACTCTTT
TRGJP TRGV9 large CALWEVSELGKKIKVF TGTGCCTTGTGGGAGGTGTCAGAGTTGGGCAAAAAAATCAAGGTATTT
TRGJP TRGV9 NA CALWEVRGELGKKIKVF TGTGCCTTGTGGGAGGTGCGGGGGGAGCTGGGCAAAAAAATCAAGGTATTT
TRGJ1/TRGJ2 TRGV4 medium-sized CATWDGHKKLF TGTGCCACCTGGGATGGACATAAGAAACTCTTT
TRGJP TRGV9 large CALWEEELGKKIKVF TGTGCCTTGTGGGAGGAGGAGTTGGGCAAAAAAATCAAGGTATTT
TRGJP TRGV9 medium-sized CALWERQELGKKIKVF TGTGCCTTGTGGGAACGGCAAGAGTTGGGCAAAAAAATCAAGGTATTT
TRGJP2 TRGV4 medium-sized CATWAIYSSDWIKTF TGTGCCACCTGGGCCATATATAGTAGTGATTGGATCAAGACGTTT
TRGJP TRGV9 large CALWEVWELGKKIKVF TGTGCCTTGTGGGAGGTGTGGGAGTTGGGCAAAAAAATCAAGGTATTT
TRGJP TRGV9 medium-sized CALWERLGKKIKVF TGTGCCTTGTGGGAGAGGTTGGGCAAAAAAATCAAGGTATTT
TRGJP TRGV9 large CALWEVLQELGKKIKVF TGTGCCTTGTGGGAGGTGCTGCAAGAGTTGGGCAAAAAAATCAAGGTATTT
TRGJP TRGV9 NA CALWAGFPELGKKIKVF TGTGCCTTGTGGGCAGGGTTCCCAGAGTTGGGCAAAAAAATCAAGGTATTT
TRGJ1/TRGJ2 TRGV4 medium-sized CATWYKKLF TGTGCCACCTGGTATAAGAAACTCTTT
TRGJP2 TRGV3 medium-sized CATWDRPGSDWIKTF TGTGCCACCTGGGACAGGCCGGGTAGTGATTGGATCAAGACGTTT
TRGJP TRGV9 large CALWEVMTELGKKIKVF TGTGCCTTGTGGGAGGTAATGACTGAGTTGGGCAAAAAAATCAAGGTATTT
TRGJP TRGV9 few CALWEAQLGKKTKVF TGTGCCTTGTGGGAGGCGCAGTTGGGCAAAAAAACCAAGGTATTT
TRGJP TRGV9 few CALWEVSGELGKKIKVF TGTGCCTTGTGGGAGGTGTCAGGGGAGTTGGGCAAAAAAATCAAGGTATTT
TRGJP1 TRGV8 medium-sized CATSTGWFKIF TGTGCCACCTCCACTGGTTGGTTCAAGATATTT
TRGJP TRGV9 medium-sized CALWEVQGELGKKIKVF TGTGCCTTGTGGGAGGTGCAGGGAGAGTTGGGCAAAAAAATCAAGGTATTT
TRGJP2 TRGV8 medium-sized CATWDWIKTF TGTGCCACCTGGGATTGGATCAAGACGTTT
TRGJP TRGV9 NA CALWEAGGLGKKIKVF TGTGCCTTGTGGGAGGCGGGGGGGTTGGGCAAAAAAATCAAGGTATTT
TRGJP TRGV9 NA CALWEVYELGKKIEVF TGTGCCTTGTGGGAGGTGTATGAGTTGGGCAAAAAAATCGAGGTATTT
TRGJP TRGV9 medium-sized CALWEALGKKIKVF TGTGCCTTGTGGGAAGCGTTGGGCAAAAAAATCAAGGTATTT
TRGJP2 TRGV4 medium-sized CATWDGHSSDWIKTF TGTGCCACCTGGGATGGGCATAGTAGTGATTGGATCAAGACGTTT
TRGJ1/TRGJ2 TRGV9 medium-sized CALWEALDYYKKLF TGTGCCTTGTGGGAGGCGCTTGATTATTATAAGAAACTCTTT
TRGJP TRGV9 NA CALWEVQELGKKIEVF TGTGCCCTGTGGGAGGTGCAAGAGTTAGGCAAAAAAATCGAGGTATTT